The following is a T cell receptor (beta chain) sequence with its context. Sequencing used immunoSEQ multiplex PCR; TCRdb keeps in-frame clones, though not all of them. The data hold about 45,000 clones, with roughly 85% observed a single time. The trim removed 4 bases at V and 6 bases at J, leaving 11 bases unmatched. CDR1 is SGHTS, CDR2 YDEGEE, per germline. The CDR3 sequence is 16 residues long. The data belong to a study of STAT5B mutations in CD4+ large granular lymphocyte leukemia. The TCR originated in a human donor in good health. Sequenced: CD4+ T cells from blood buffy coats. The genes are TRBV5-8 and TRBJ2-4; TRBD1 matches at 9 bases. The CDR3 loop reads CASSESSGTGPNIQYF. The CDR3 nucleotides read TGTGCCAGCAGCGAGAGTTCCGGGACAGGGCCAAACATTCAGTACTTC.